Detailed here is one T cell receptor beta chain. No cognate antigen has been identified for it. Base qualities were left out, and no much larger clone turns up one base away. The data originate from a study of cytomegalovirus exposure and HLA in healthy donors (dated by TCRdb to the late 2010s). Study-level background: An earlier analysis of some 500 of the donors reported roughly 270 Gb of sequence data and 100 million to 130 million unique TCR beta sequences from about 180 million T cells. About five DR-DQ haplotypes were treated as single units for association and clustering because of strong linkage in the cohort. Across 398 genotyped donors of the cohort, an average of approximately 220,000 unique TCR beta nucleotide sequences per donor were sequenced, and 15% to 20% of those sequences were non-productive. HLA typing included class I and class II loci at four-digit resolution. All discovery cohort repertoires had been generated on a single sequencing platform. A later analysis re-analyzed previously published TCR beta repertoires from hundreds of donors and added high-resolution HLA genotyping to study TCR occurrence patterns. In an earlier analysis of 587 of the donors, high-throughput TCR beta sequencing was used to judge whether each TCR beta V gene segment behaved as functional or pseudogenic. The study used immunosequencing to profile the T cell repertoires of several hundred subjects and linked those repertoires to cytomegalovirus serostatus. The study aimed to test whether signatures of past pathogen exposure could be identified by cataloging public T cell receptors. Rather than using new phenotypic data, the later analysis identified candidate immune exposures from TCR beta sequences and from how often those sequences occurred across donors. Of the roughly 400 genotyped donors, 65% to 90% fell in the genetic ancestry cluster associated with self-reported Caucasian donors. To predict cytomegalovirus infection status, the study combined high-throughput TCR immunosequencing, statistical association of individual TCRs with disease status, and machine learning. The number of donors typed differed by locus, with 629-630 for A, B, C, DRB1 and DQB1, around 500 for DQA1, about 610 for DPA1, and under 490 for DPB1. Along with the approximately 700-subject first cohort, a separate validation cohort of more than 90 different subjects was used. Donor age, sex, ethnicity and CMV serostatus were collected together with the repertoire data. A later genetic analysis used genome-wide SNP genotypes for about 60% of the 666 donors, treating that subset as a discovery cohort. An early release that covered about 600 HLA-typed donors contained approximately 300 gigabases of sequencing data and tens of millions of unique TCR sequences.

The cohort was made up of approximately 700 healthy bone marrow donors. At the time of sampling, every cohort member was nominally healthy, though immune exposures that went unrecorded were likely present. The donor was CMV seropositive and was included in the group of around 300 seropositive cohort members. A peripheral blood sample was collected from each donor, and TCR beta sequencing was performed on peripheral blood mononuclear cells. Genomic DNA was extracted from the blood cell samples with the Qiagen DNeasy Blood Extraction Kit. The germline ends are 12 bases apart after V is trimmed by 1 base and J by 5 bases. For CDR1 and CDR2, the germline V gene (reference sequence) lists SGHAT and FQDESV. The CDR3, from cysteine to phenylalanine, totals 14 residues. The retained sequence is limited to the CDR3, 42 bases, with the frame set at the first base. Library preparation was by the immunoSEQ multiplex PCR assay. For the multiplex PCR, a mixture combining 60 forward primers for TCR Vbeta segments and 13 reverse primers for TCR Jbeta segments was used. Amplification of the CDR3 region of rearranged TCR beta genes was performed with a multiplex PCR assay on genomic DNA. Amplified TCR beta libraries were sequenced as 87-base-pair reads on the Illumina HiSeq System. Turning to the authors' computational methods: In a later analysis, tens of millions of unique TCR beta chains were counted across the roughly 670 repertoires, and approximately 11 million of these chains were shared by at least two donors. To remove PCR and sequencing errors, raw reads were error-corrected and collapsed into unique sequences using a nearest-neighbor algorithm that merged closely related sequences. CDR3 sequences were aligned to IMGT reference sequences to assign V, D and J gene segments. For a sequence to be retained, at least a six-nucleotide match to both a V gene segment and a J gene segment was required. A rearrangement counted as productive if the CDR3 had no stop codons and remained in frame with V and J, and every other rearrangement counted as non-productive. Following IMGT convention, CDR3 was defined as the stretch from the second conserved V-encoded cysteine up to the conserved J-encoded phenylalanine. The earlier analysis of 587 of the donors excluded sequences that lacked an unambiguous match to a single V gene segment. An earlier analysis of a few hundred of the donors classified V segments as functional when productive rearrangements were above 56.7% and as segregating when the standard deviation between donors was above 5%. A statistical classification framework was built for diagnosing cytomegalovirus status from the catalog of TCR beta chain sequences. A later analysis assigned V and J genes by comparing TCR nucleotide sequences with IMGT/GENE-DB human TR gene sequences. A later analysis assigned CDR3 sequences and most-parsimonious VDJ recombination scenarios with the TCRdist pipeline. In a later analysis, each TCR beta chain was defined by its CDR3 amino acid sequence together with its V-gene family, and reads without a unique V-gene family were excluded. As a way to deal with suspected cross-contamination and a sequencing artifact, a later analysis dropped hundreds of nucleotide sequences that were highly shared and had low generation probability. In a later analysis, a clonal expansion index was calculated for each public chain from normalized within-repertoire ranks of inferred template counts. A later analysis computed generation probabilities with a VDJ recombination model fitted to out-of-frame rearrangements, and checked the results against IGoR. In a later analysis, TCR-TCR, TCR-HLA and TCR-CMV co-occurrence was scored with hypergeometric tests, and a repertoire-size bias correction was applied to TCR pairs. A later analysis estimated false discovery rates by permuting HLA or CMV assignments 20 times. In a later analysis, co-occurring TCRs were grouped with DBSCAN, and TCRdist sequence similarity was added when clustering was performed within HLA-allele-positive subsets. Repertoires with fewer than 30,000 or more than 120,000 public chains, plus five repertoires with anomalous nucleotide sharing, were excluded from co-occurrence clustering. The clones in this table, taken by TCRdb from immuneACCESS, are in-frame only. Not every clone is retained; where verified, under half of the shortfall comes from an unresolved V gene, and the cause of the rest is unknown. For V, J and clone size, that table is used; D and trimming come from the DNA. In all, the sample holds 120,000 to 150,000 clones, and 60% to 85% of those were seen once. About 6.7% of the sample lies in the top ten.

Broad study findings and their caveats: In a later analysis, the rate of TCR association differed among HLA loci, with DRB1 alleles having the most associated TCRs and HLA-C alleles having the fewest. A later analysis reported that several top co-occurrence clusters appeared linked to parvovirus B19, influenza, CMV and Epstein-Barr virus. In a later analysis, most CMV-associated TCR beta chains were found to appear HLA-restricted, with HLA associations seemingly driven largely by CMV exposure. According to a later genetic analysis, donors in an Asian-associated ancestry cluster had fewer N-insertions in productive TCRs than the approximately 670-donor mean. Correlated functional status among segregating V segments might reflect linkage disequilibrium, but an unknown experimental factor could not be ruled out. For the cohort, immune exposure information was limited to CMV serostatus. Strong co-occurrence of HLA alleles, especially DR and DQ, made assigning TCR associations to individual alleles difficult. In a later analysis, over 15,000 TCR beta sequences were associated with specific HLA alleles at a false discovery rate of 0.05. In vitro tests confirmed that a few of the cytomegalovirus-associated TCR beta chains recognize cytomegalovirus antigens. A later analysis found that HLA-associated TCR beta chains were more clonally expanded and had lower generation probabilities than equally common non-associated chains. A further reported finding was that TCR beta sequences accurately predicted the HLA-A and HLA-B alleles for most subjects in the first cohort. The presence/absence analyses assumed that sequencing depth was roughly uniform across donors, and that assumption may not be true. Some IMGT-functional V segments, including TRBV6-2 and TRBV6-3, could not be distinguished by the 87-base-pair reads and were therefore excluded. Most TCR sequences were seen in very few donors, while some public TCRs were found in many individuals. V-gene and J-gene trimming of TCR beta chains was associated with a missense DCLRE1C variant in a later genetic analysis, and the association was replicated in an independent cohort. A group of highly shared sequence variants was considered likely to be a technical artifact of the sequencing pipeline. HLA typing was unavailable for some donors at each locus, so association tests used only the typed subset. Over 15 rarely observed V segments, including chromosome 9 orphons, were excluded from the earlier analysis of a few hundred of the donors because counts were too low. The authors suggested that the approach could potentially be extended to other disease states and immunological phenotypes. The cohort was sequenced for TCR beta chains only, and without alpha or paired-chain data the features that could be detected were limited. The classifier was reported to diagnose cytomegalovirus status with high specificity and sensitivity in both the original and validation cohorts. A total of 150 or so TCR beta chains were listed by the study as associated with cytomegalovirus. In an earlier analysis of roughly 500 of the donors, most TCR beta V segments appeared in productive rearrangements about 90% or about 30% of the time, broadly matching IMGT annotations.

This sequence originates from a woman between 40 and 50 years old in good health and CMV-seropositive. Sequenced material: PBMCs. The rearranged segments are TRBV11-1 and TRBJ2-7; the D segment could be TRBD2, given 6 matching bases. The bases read TGTGCCAGCAGCTTAGGGGGAGGTAAGAACGAGCAGTACTTC. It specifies CASSLGGGKNEQYF. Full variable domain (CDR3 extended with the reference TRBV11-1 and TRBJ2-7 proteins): EAEVAQSPRYKITEKSQAVAFWCDPISGHATLYWYRQILGQGPELLVQFQDESVVDDSQLPKDRFSAERLKGVDSTLKIQPAELGDSAMYLCASSLGGGKNEQYFGPGTRLTVT.